The clone carrying this T cell receptor (beta chain) has only a few counts. Its antigen is as yet unknown. These data belong to a study of T-cell reconstitution after alpha-beta-depleted transplantation in children. CDR1 and CDR2 from the germline V gene are SGHNT and YYREEE (reference sequence). The V end was cut by 1 base, the J end by 5 bases, with 12 bases between. The CDR3 length is 15 residues. Using unique molecular identifiers, the investigators prepared the TCRbeta library. TCRdb re-called the PCR reads through MiXCR, storing one row per CDR3 protein. Of around 140,000 distinct CDR3 sequences detected, 8% to 10% appear once; the ten largest clones hold roughly 18%. Findings and limits, study-wide: Among T cells one year after transplant, newly produced cells accounted for most counts and diversity. Surviving recipient cells, namely T cells and thymic progenitors, were the source of high day-60 TCRbeta diversity in some patients.

The chain is built from TRBV5-4 and TRBJ2-2; the D gene is possibly TRBD1 (5 bases). Here the sequenced sample was PBMCs, mostly from graft donor cells, taken 180 days after TCRalphabeta/CD19-depleted stem cell transplant. The receptor comes from a female patient aged 2 to 10 who had a stem cell transplant for congenital amegakaryocytic thrombocytopenia, so the T cells may come from the graft donor. CDR3: CASSLSQARTGELFF. CDR3 DNA: TGTGCCAGCAGCTTGTCACAGGCGAGGACCGGGGAGCTGTTTTTT.